This T cell receptor (beta chain) came from a study of cytomegalovirus exposure and HLA in healthy donors. The PCR used 60 Vbeta and 13 Jbeta primers. Produced via immunoSEQ multiplex PCR; TCRdb's table is partial and in-frame only. The sample has over 85,000 clones; around four fifths are singletons. The germline gives CDR1 SGHTA, CDR2 FQGNSA. This CDR3 has 14 residues. Deletions cut 8 bases from V and 7 bases from J, with 20 bases between. The receptor comes from a man aged 40-49 years in good health and CMV-seronegative. The sequenced material came from PBMCs. V gene TRBV7-2 combines with J gene TRBJ1-1, with D perhaps TRBD1 (5 bases). DNA of the CDR3: TGTGCCAGCGGCAGGGTTTGGGGAAGGGGTGAAGCTTTCTTT. This codes for CASGRVWGRGEAFF. Supplemented by reference TRBV7-2 and TRBJ1-1, the full variable domain reads GAGVSQSPSNKVTEKGKDVELRCDPISGHTALYWYRQSLGQGLEFLIYFQGNSAPDKSGLPSDRFSAERTGGSVSTLTIQRTQQEDSAVYLCASGRVWGRGEAFFGQGTRLTVV.